Below are 13 T cell receptor beta chains sequenced from a single sample in a study of cytomegalovirus exposure and HLA in healthy donors. The PCR used 60 Vbeta and 13 Jbeta primers. Sequencing was performed with immunoSEQ multiplex PCR; in TCRdb, only in-frame clones are kept and a portion is missing. The table shows 140,000 to 150,000 clones, with roughly 86% occurring only once. The sequenced material came from PBMCs. Receptors were obtained from a woman in her thirties or forties in good health and CMV-seronegative.

The rearrangement uses TRBV5-1 and TRBJ1-5; the D is unclear. Looked up from germline, CDR1 is SGHRS and CDR2 is YFSETQ. V dropped 8 bases and J dropped 3 bases, with 9 bases sitting between them. CDR3 size: 12 residues. The CDR3 sequence is CARERNNQPQHF. The DNA of the CDR3 is TGCGCCAGAGAGAGGAACAATCAGCCCCAGCATTTT.

The chain couples TRBV10-1 to TRBJ2-3, with a possible D match to TRBD2 (6 bases). V lost 2 bases and J 6 bases, leaving 9 bases between the germline ends. CDR1 WNHNN and CDR2 SYGVQD come from the germline V gene (reference sequence). CDR3 size: 13 residues. The CDR3: CASSERELDTQYF. The CDR3, as DNA: TGCGCCAGCAGTGAGCGGGAGCTGGATACGCAGTATTTT.

V and J are TRBV2 and TRBJ2-2, with D unresolved. Trimming removed 7 bases at V and 1 base at J, with 7 bases between. This CDR3 has 13 residues. Germline CDR1 is SNHLY and CDR2 is FYNNEI. DNA of the CDR3: TGTGCCAGCACGCGAGAGAACACCGGGGAGCTGTTTTTT. Its translation is CASTRENTGELFF.

The V call is TRBV5-6, the J call TRBJ2-1; D possibly corresponds to TRBD2 (5 bases). The germline V and J ends were trimmed by 2 bases and 3 bases, with 9 bases remaining between them. The CDR3 has 14 residues. CDR1 and CDR2 from the germline V gene are SGHDT and YYEEEE. CDR3 nucleotide sequence: TGTGCCAGCAGCTTACGGGGAAACTACAATGAGCAGTTCTTC. Its protein is CASSLRGNYNEQFF.

A single count supports this clone. The chain is built from TRBV4-1 and TRBJ2-2; D may be TRBD2 (6 bases). From germline, CDR1 is MGHRA and CDR2 YSYEKL. Trimming removed 8 bases from V and 2 bases from J, with 9 bases in between. This CDR3 contains 13 residues. In DNA, the CDR3 is TGCGCCAGCGGCGGGATAAACACCGGGGAGCTGTTTTTT. It translates to CASGGINTGELFF.

The rearrangement links TRBV6-1 to TRBJ2-7; D is undetermined. CDR3 size: 14 residues. The germline gives CDR1 MNHNS, CDR2 SASEGT. V was shortened by 0 bases and J by 7 bases, with 13 bases between the two germline ends. CDR3 sequence reads: CASSEAYPGWEQYF. CDR3 nucleotide sequence: TGTGCCAGCAGTGAAGCGTATCCCGGTTGGGAGCAGTACTTC.

The chain couples TRBV2 to TRBJ1-5; the match to TRBD1 covers 7 bases. This CDR3 is built from 14 residues. V dropped 2 bases and J dropped 7; count of bases not matched to a gene: 5. Germline CDR1 is SNHLY and CDR2 is FYNNEI. Here the CDR3 reads CASSESNRGQPQHF. CDR3 sequence (DNA): TGTGCCAGCAGTGAAAGCAACAGGGGACAGCCCCAGCATTTT.

In this sample, this clone turned up a few times. The chain employs TRBV5-1 and TRBJ2-3; TRBD2 agrees at 8 bases. After removal of 4 bases from V and 8 bases from J, the junction contained 9 bases not matched to a gene. The CDR3 extends over 14 amino acids. Germline CDR1 reads SGHRS; CDR2 reads YFSETQ. The CDR3 is CASSVPSGSGTQYF. The CDR3 DNA reads as TGCGCCAGCAGCGTCCCCAGCGGGAGTGGTACGCAGTATTTT.

The chain joins TRBV13 to TRBJ2-4; the D gene is possibly TRBD1 (6 bases). The CDR3 runs to 16 residues. Germline CDR1 and CDR2: PRHDT and FYEKMQ (reference sequence). Trimming left V 5 bases short and J 8 bases short, with 22 bases between. In DNA, the CDR3 is TGTGCCAGCAGCCCACATTACAGGGAAGGAGTGGACATTCAGTACTTC. This sequence encodes CASSPHYREGVDIQYF.

The chain has TRBV5-5 and TRBJ2-7; the D gene is possibly TRBD1 (6 bases). This CDR3 has 17 amino acids. The V and J ends lost 4 bases and 3 bases respectively, with 23 bases between them. Germline V gene data show CDR1 as SGHKS and CDR2 as YYEKEE (reference sequence). This CDR3 is CASSVLGTPQLGYEQYF. In DNA, the CDR3 is TGTGCCAGCAGCGTCCTAGGGACACCTCAACTAGGCTACGAGCAGTACTTC.

The chain employs TRBV9 and TRBJ2-3; TRBD1 matches 7 bases. V trimming: 6 bases; J trimming: 4 bases; junction bases outside the gene matches: 5. This CDR3 has 13 amino acids. Germline V gives CDR1 SGDLS, CDR2 YYNGEE. CDR3 DNA sequence: TGTGCCAGCACCGAACAGGGGTCAGATACGCAGTATTTT. Translation gives CASTEQGSDTQYF.

With regard to this clone: A junction boundary mismatches the germline segment, possibly from a read error. V gene TRBV7-9 combines with J gene TRBJ2-3, with 10 bases identical to TRBD2. The germline gives CDR1 SEHNR, CDR2 FQNEAQ (reference sequence). The CDR3 runs to 16 residues. CDR3 amino acids: CSSSSLLAGWMDTQYF. CDR3 DNA sequence: TGTTCCAGCAGCTCGCTACTAGCGGGGTGGATGGATACGCAGTATTTT.

This CDR3 reads CASSLILASAGNEQYF. In nucleotides, the CDR3 is TGCGCCAGCAGCTTGATACTAGCCTCGGCGGGCAACGAGCAGTACTTC. The J gene is TRBJ2-7, the V gene TRBV5-1; D possibly corresponds to TRBD2 (6 bases). Germline V CDR1 and CDR2: SGHRS, YFSETQ. CDR3 size: 16 residues. The ends were cut back, 1 base at V and 5 bases at J, with 19 bases in the middle.